This T cell receptor beta chain was documented in a study of cytomegalovirus exposure and HLA in healthy donors. The CDR3 runs 14 residues. Germline values: CDR1 MDHEN, CDR2 SYDVKM. V lost 7 bases to trimming and J lost 3 bases; unmatched junction nucleotides: 6. With 60 Vbeta and 13 Jbeta primers, the PCR was carried out. TCRdb's copy holds only in-frame clones and misses some; the assay was immunoSEQ multiplex PCR. This sample has about 120,000 clones, with 75% to 80% found just once. Study-level results: Productive status was seen about 90% or about 30% of the time for most TCR beta V segments in an earlier analysis. Three CMV-associated chains proved CMV antigen-specific in vitro.

Comment on this clone: Its cognate antigen is unknown.

The sequence came from a middle-aged woman in good health and CMV-seropositive. The specimen was PBMCs. The chain uses TRBV28 and TRBJ1-1, with 9 bases fitting TRBD1. CDR3 nucleotide sequence: TGTGCCAGCACCAACAGGGGGCGTTACACTGAAGCTTTCTTT. Amino acid sequence: CASTNRGRYTEAFF. Drawing the rest from reference TRBV28 and TRBJ1-1, the complete variable domain is DVKVTQSSRYLVKRTGEKVFLECVQDMDHENMFWYRQDPGLGLRLIYFSYDVKMKEKGDIPEGYSVSREKKERFSLILESASTNQTSMYLCASTNRGRYTEAFFGQGTRLTVV.